Listed below are T cell receptor beta chains from one sample, sequenced in a study of blood T cell repertoires in COVID-19. Generated by immunoSEQ multiplex PCR, the TCRdb table keeps only in-frame clones and is missing some. The repertoire holds around 300,000 clones, with about 85% as singletons. Specimen: PBMCs or T cells enriched from blood (not recorded which). All receptors derive from a woman aged 45-59 years who had recovered from COVID-19. CDR3s include the opening cysteine and the closing phenylalanine or tryptophan. Fields, in order: CDR3 DNA, CDR3 protein, V gene, D gene, J gene, clone size. D genes are given only for firm matches. Not all rows give a size; the values are once, few, many and, for expanded clones, a class.

CDR3 DNA: TGTGCCAGCAGCAACTTAGGACAGGGGTTCCACGAGCAGTACTTC; CDR3 protein: CASSNLGQGFHEQYF; V gene: TRBV16; D gene: TRBD1; J gene: TRBJ2-7; clone size: .
CDR3 DNA: TGCAGCGTGGACATCGCAGGGTCTGGAAACACCATATATTTT; CDR3 protein: CSVDIAGSGNTIYF; V gene: TRBV29-1; D gene: .; J gene: TRBJ1-3; clone size: few
CDR3 DNA: TGTGCCAGCCGGGACAGGGGGGTGACCCAGCATTTT; CDR3 protein: CASRDRGVTQHF; V gene: TRBV28; D gene: TRBD1; J gene: TRBJ1-5; clone size: .
CDR3 DNA: TGTGCCAGCAGTTACTCGATCGCGAGTGTCGGGGAGCTGTTTTTT; CDR3 protein: CASSYSIASVGELFF; V gene: TRBV6-2/TRBV6-3; D gene: .; J gene: TRBJ2-2; clone size: .
CDR3 DNA: TGTGCCAGCAGCTTTTGGACCACAGGGATCCTAACTAATTCACCCCTCCACTTT; CDR3 protein: CASSFWTTGILTNSPLHF; V gene: TRBV5-6; D gene: .; J gene: TRBJ1-6; clone size: .
CDR3 DNA: TGTGCCTGGAGTGCAAGCGGGCGCTTATTATTGGATACGCAGTATTTT; CDR3 protein: CAWSASGRLLLDTQYF; V gene: TRBV30; D gene: .; J gene: TRBJ2-3; clone size: .
CDR3 DNA: TGTGCCTGGAGTGACCTAGCGGGAGACGAGCAGTTCTTC; CDR3 protein: CAWSDLAGDEQFF; V gene: TRBV30; D gene: TRBD2; J gene: TRBJ2-1; clone size: .
CDR3 DNA: TGTGCCAGCAGTGTCCTGCGGGAAGCTTTCTTT; CDR3 protein: CASSVLREAFF; V gene: TRBV2; D gene: .; J gene: TRBJ1-1; clone size: .
CDR3 DNA: TGTGCCTGGAGCCTTCAAAAAAAAGCGGTATTCGGCGGCGGGGAGCTGTTTTTT; CDR3 protein: CAWSLQKKAVFGGGELFF; V gene: TRBV30; D gene: .; J gene: TRBJ2-2; clone size: .
CDR3 DNA: TGCAGCGCTGCGACAGGGAACACTGAAGCTTTCTTT; CDR3 protein: CSAATGNTEAFF; V gene: TRBV29-1; D gene: .; J gene: TRBJ1-1; clone size: .
CDR3 DNA: TGTGCCAGCAGCGCGGGACGCACTGAAGCTTTCTTT; CDR3 protein: CASSAGRTEAFF; V gene: TRBV5-4; D gene: .; J gene: TRBJ1-1; clone size: .
CDR3 DNA: TGTGCCAGCAGCCAAGACAGGGACATCTATGGCTACACCTTC; CDR3 protein: CASSQDRDIYGYTF; V gene: TRBV14; D gene: .; J gene: TRBJ1-2; clone size: .
CDR3 DNA: TGTGCCAGTAGTAACAGGGTTAGTTACGAGCAGTACTTC; CDR3 protein: CASSNRVSYEQYF; V gene: TRBV19; D gene: .; J gene: TRBJ2-7; clone size: once
CDR3 DNA: TGTGCCTGGGGGACAGGGGGACCCAATCAGCCCCAGCATTTT; CDR3 protein: CAWGTGGPNQPQHF; V gene: TRBV30; D gene: TRBD1; J gene: TRBJ1-5; clone size: .
CDR3 DNA: TGTGCCAGCAGCTTAGCTGGCGGGAGGAACAATGAGCAGTTCTTC; CDR3 protein: CASSLAGGRNNEQFF; V gene: TRBV11-2; D gene: TRBD2; J gene: TRBJ2-1; clone size: few
CDR3 DNA: TGTGCCTGGAGTTCTCCCGGGACAGTAAAAAATTTACAGTTCTTC; CDR3 protein: CAWSSPGTVKNLQFF; V gene: TRBV30; D gene: TRBD1; J gene: TRBJ2-1; clone size: .
CDR3 DNA: TGTGCCACCAGTGATTTAGGACTACAGTATTTT; CDR3 protein: CATSDLGLQYF; V gene: TRBV24-1; D gene: .; J gene: TRBJ2-3; clone size: .
CDR3 DNA: TGTGCCTGGAGTGTACGCGGGGATGAAAAACTGTTTTTT; CDR3 protein: CAWSVRGDEKLFF; V gene: TRBV30; D gene: .; J gene: TRBJ1-4; clone size: .
CDR3 DNA: TGTGCCAGCAGTTTCGGACAGGGAAGAAGTGGGGCCAACGTCCTGACTTTC; CDR3 protein: CASSFGQGRSGANVLTF; V gene: TRBV27; D gene: TRBD1; J gene: TRBJ2-6; clone size: .
CDR3 DNA: TGTGCCAGCTCACCATCCGGGACAGGGGGTTGGTATGGCTACACCTTC; CDR3 protein: CASSPSGTGGWYGYTF; V gene: TRBV18; D gene: TRBD1; J gene: TRBJ1-2; clone size: once
CDR3 DNA: TGCAGCGTTGAAGAGACAGGGGCTGGAAACACCATATATTTT; CDR3 protein: CSVEETGAGNTIYF; V gene: TRBV29-1; D gene: TRBD1; J gene: TRBJ1-3; clone size: .
CDR3 DNA: TGTGCCAGCAGCCAAAATCCGGGACAGGGGAGCGGTAAAGCTTTCTTT; CDR3 protein: CASSQNPGQGSGKAFF; V gene: TRBV4-2; D gene: TRBD1; J gene: TRBJ1-1; clone size: few
CDR3 DNA: TGCAGCGTTGACGCCCTGGGGCCCGGCTACACCTTC; CDR3 protein: CSVDALGPGYTF; V gene: TRBV29-1; D gene: .; J gene: TRBJ1-2; clone size: .
CDR3 DNA: TGTGCCAGCAGAGCCGGGATCGAAACTGAAGCTTTCTTT; CDR3 protein: CASRAGIETEAFF; V gene: TRBV2; D gene: .; J gene: TRBJ1-1; clone size: .
CDR3 DNA: TGCGCCAGCAGCTTACATCCTAACTATGGCTACACCTTC; CDR3 protein: CASSLHPNYGYTF; V gene: TRBV5-1; D gene: .; J gene: TRBJ1-2; clone size: .
CDR3 DNA: TGTGCCACCAGGGTGGGGACAGGGCCGCTGCGTGAAAAACTGTTTTTT; CDR3 protein: CATRVGTGPLREKLFF; V gene: TRBV15; D gene: TRBD1; J gene: TRBJ1-4; clone size: .
CDR3 DNA: TGTGCCAGCAGAAACGAGACTCAAGAACATGGGCAGGGGGCCAAGCGGACCCAGTACTTC; CDR3 protein: CASRNETQEHGQGAKRTQYF; V gene: TRBV21-1; D gene: .; J gene: TRBJ2-5; clone size: .
CDR3 DNA: TGCAGCGTTGGACTGACAGGGAGTACTGAAGCTTTCTTT; CDR3 protein: CSVGLTGSTEAFF; V gene: TRBV29-1; D gene: TRBD1; J gene: TRBJ1-1; clone size: .
CDR3 DNA: TGTGCCATCGGAGACAGGGGGAACGACGAGCAGTACTTC; CDR3 protein: CAIGDRGNDEQYF; V gene: TRBV10-3; D gene: TRBD1; J gene: TRBJ2-7; clone size: .
CDR3 DNA: TGTGCCAGCAGCTTAGGCCGGGGTGACTATGGCTACACCTTC; CDR3 protein: CASSLGRGDYGYTF; V gene: TRBV7-9; D gene: .; J gene: TRBJ1-2; clone size: .
CDR3 DNA: TGCAGTGCTACCCGGGACAGGTACGCTTTCTTT; CDR3 protein: CSATRDRYAFF; V gene: TRBV20-1; D gene: TRBD1; J gene: TRBJ1-1; clone size: .
CDR3 DNA: TGTGCCAGCAGCTCCGGACAGGCCTTCACAGATACGCAGTATTTT; CDR3 protein: CASSSGQAFTDTQYF; V gene: TRBV11-3; D gene: TRBD1; J gene: TRBJ2-3; clone size: .
CDR3 DNA: TGCGCCAGCAGTGAGGGCCGATATAGCAATCAGCCCCAGCATTTT; CDR3 protein: CASSEGRYSNQPQHF; V gene: TRBV10-2; D gene: .; J gene: TRBJ1-5; clone size: .